The 12 T cell receptor beta chains below were found in one sample sequenced in a study of blood T cells in healthy people across ages. A J-beta primer mix and a sample-barcoded 5' primer were used in a second PCR of about 6 to 12 cycles. TCRdb reanalysed the 5' RACE reads using MiXCR and keeps one entry per CDR3 protein. The sample contains about 650,000 distinct CDR3 sequences, about a third of which appear only once. What was sequenced was blood. The receptors shown here come from a woman older than 75 in good health.

This clonotype has just a few counts. The V call is TRBV6-5, the J call TRBJ1-1; 8 bases map to TRBD1. The V segment lost 6 bases and the J segment 0 bases; nucleotides outside the gene matches: 9. The CDR3 covers 16 residues. Germline V gene lookup returns CDR1 MNHEY and CDR2 SVGAGI. CDR3 residues: CASRLGQGPMNTEAFF. CDR3 sequence (DNA): TGTGCCAGCAGGCTCGGACAGGGTCCCATGAACACTGAAGCTTTCTTT.

This clonotype was detected ten times or more. This chain links TRBV12-3 or TRBV12-4 with TRBJ2-7; 8 bases match TRBD1. The CDR3 has 13 residues. The trim removed 4 bases at V and 6 bases at J, leaving 5 bases unmatched. This CDR3 is CASSSRTGFEQYF. The DNA for the CDR3 is TGTGCCAGCAGTTCTCGGACAGGGTTCGAGCAGTACTTC.

This clonotype was seen many times. This chain uses TRBV20-1 with TRBJ2-7; D is tentatively TRBD1 or TRBD2 (7 bases each). The V end was cut by 8 bases, the J end by 3 bases, with 11 bases between. This CDR3 has 11 amino acids. The germline V gene has CDR1 DFQATT and CDR2 SNEGSKA (reference sequence). The CDR3: CSSRGGYEQYF. Written as DNA, the CDR3 is TGCAGTTCCAGGGGGGGCTACGAGCAGTACTTC.

This clonotype occurred many times. Just one base apart from a much larger clone, this may be a read error. V usage is TRBV4-2 and J usage is TRBJ2-7; tentative D call: TRBD1 (5 bases). Trimming stripped 0 bases from V and 2 bases from J, with 14 bases between. In germline, CDR1 is LGHNA, CDR2 YNFKEQ. The CDR3 sequence is 16 residues long. The chain's CDR3 is CASSQEDIESPYEQYF. CDR3 DNA sequence: TGTGCCAGCAGCCAAGAGGACATAGAATCCCCCTACGAGCAGTACTTC.

The chain combines TRBV5-1 with TRBJ2-2; perhaps D is TRBD1 or TRBD2 (6 bases each). V lost 3 bases and J lost 1, with 10 bases in between. The CDR3 totals 15 residues. Germline V lookup: CDR1 SGHRS, CDR2 YFSETQ. This chain's CDR3 is CASSWGARNTGELFF. Written as DNA, the CDR3 is TGCGCCAGCAGCTGGGGGGCCAGGAACACCGGGGAGCTGTTTTTT.

This clonotype occurred many times. In DNA form, the CDR3 reads TGCGCCAGCAGCCAAGGGGGTCCAAACATTCAGTACTTC. Translating it yields CASSQGGPNIQYF. The chain uses TRBV5-1 and TRBJ2-4, with a possible D match to TRBD1 (6 bases). The CDR3 runs 13 residues. Germline V CDR1 and CDR2: SGHRS, YFSETQ. The ends were cut back, 4 bases at V and 6 bases at J, with 11 bases in the middle.

This clonotype was counted once. The chain has TRBV3-1 and TRBJ1-3; tentatively, D is TRBD1 (6 bases). Germline CDR1 reads LGHDT; CDR2 reads YNNKEL (reference sequence). The CDR3 consists of 16 residues. V lost 3 bases to trimming and J lost 0 bases, with 12 bases between them. CDR3 sequence (DNA): TGTGCCAGCAGCCACCTGACAGGTCCCTCTGGAAACACCATATATTTT. Protein product: CASSHLTGPSGNTIYF. The complete variable domain, with remaining parts taken from reference TRBV3-1 and TRBJ1-3, reads DTAVSQTPKYLVTQMGNDKSIKCEQNLGHDTMYWYKQDSKKFLKIMFSYNNKELIINETVPNRFSPKSPDKAHLNLHINSLELGDSAVYFCASSHLTGPSGNTIYFGEGSWLTVV.

The rearrangement joins TRBV18 to TRBJ1-1, with D unclear. The ends were cut back, 2 bases at V and 0 bases at J, with 10 bases in the middle. The length of the CDR3 is 15 residues. Per germline, CDR1 KGHSH and CDR2 LQKENI. In DNA, the CDR3 is TGTGCCAGCTCACCAGGGAGGGAATTGAACACTGAAGCTTTCTTT. Amino acid sequence: CASSPGRELNTEAFF.

This clonotype has at least ten counts. The chain is built from TRBV7-9 and TRBJ2-5; D possibly uses TRBD1 or TRBD2 (5 bases each). In germline, CDR1 is SEHNR, CDR2 FQNEAQ (reference sequence). Trimming took off 6 bases at V and 2 bases at J, with 19 bases between the two ends. The CDR3 spans 16 residues. Written as DNA, the CDR3 is TGTGCCAGCAGTCTAGTATCCGGGACGGCTCAAGAGACCCAGTACTTC. Residues: CASSLVSGTAQETQYF.

This clonotype has at least ten counts. The chain recombines TRBV25-1 with TRBJ2-3; D ambiguous. From germline, CDR1 is MGHDK and CDR2 SYGVNS. The CDR3 spans 16 residues. The V gene lost 3 bases and the J gene lost 2 bases, with 15 bases spanning the gap. The CDR3 sequence is CASSDIRPEVTDTQYF. As DNA, the CDR3 is TGTGCCAGCAGTGACATTCGGCCAGAAGTCACAGATACGCAGTATTTT.

This chain joins TRBV6-2 or TRBV6-3 and TRBJ2-5; possible D gene TRBD1, 5 bases. With 6 bases removed from V and 5 bases from J, the gap between germline ends came to 13 bases. CDR1 is MNHEY, CDR2 SVGEGT, per germline. The CDR3 consists of 13 residues. The CDR3 region is CASRDQGWETQYF. The CDR3 bases are TGTGCCAGCAGGGATCAGGGCTGGGAGACCCAGTACTTC.

In its sample, this clonotype was seen many times. The chain combines TRBV6-1 with TRBJ1-2; TRBD1 is a possible D gene (5 bases). Per the germline V gene, CDR1 is MNHNS and CDR2 is SASEGT. The CDR3 has 16 amino acids. V shed 1 base and J shed 4 bases, with 16 bases lying between them. CDR3 in amino acids: CASSEGWEGMSYGYTF. The DNA of the CDR3 is TGTGCCAGCAGTGAAGGATGGGAGGGGATGTCCTATGGCTACACCTTC.